This TCR beta chain was documented in a study of cytomegalovirus exposure and HLA in healthy donors. Whole-study results and caveats: Follow-up analysis found HLA locus-dependent TCR association rates, highest for DRB1 and lowest for HLA-C. Presence/absence analyses assumed roughly uniform sequencing depth across donors, which may not hold.

Deletions cut 6 bases from V and 5 bases from J, with 13 bases between. CDR3 length: 13 residues. The germline V gene has CDR1 MNHEY and CDR2 SVGAGI. About this clone itself: Antigen: not known.

It was with 60 Vbeta and 13 Jbeta primers that the PCR ran. This table comes from immunoSEQ multiplex PCR, and its TCRdb copy is limited to in-frame clones, with some not included. The table has about 73,000 clones, 75% seen once; the top ten hold roughly an eighth. This chain links TRBV6-5 with TRBJ1-2; possible D gene TRBD1, 6 bases. The receptor was isolated from a man in his sixties or seventies in good health and CMV-seronegative. Material: PBMCs. For the CDR3, the DNA is TGTGCCAGCAGCCCCGACAGGACTTATGGCTACACCTTC. This encodes CASSPDRTYGYTF.